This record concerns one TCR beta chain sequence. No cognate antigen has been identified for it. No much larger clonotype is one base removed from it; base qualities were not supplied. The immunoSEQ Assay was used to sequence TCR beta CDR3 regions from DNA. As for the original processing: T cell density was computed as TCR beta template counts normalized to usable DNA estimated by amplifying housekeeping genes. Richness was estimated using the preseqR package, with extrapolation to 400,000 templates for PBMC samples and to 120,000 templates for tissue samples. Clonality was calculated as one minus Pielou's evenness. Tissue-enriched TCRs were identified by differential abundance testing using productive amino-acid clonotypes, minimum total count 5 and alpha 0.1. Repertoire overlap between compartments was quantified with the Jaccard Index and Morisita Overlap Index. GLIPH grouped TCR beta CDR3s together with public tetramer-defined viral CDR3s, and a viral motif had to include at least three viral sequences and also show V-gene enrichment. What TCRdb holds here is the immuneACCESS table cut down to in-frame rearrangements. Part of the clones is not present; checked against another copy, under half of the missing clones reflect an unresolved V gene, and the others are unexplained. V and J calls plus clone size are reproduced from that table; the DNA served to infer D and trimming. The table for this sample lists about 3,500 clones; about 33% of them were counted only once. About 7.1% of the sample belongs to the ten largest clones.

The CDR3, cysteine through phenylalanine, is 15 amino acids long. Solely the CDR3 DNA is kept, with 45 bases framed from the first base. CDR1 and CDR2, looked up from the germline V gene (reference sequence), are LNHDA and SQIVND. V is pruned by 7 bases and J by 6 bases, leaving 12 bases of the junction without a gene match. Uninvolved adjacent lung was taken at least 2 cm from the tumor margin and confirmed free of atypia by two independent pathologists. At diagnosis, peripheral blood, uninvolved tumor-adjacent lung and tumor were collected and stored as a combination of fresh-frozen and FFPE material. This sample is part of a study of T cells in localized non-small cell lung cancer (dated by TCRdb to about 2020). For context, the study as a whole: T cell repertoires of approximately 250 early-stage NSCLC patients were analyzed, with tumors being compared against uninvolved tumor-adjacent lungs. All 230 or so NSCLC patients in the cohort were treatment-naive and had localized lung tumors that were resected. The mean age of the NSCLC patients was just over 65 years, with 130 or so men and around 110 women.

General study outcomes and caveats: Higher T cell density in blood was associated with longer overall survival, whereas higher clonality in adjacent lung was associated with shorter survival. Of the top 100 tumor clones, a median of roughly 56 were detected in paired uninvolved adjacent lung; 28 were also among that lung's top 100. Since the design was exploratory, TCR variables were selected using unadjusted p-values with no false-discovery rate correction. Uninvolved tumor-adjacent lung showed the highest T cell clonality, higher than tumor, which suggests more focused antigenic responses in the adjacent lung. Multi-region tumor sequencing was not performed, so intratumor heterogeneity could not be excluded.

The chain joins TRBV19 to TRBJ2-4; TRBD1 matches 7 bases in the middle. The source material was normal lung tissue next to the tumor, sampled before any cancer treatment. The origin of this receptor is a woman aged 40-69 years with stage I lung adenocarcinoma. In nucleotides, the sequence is TGTGCCAGTAAGGGACAGCCCGAGCGTATAAACATTCAGTACTTC. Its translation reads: CASKGQPERINIQYF.